This T cell receptor (beta chain) originates from a study of CD8 T cells in Susac syndrome. The TEMRA cells underwent FACS enrichment, while the CD8+ and CD4+ T cells underwent negative isolation. Random hexamers were used to reverse transcribe roughly 0.45 to 1 ug of RNA. TCRdb re-derived calls from the immunoSEQ multiplex PCR reads in MiXCR, one entry per CDR3 protein. The sample has some 150,000 distinct CDR3 sequences, more than 90% seen once. CDR1 SGDLS and CDR2 YYNGEE come from the germline V gene. The CDR3 sequence is 13 residues long. V lost 5 bases and J lost 5; bases outside the gene matches: 4.

The sample consisted of CD4+ T cells from PBMCs. The V call is TRBV9, the J call TRBJ1-2; 9 nucleotides agree with TRBD1. This receptor was obtained from a human donor with Susac syndrome. The CDR3 coding sequence is TGTGCCAGCAGAAAGGGACAGGGTTATGGCTACACCTTC. Encoded protein: CASRKGQGYGYTF.